The 29 T cell receptor beta chains in this list originate from one sample, sequenced in a study of response to subunit inactivated influenza vaccine listed by TCRdb under 2018. Libraries were constructed by RT-PCR. The reads were generated on an Illumina HiSeq 2500. Clones were called with MiXCR by TCRdb after fastp trimmed the public reads at Q25, and only in-frame beta chains were retained. Identical CDR3 proteins give one entry, which carries the most common genes and DNA. The sample records about 540,000 distinct CDR3 sequences, 14% of which are singletons. Clones ranked in the top ten supply over 8.5% of the sample. The specimen comprised PBMCs from blood, sampled 12 days after vaccination. The receptors derive from a man over 45 who received an inactivated influenza vaccine. Donor details come from another sample of the same person, matched by shared clones.

The sample holds a few counts of this clonotype. The chain links TRBV20-1 to TRBJ2-7, with 9 bases matching TRBD1. V lost 5 bases to trimming and J lost 6 bases; unmatched junction nucleotides: 11. The CDR3 is 14 residues long. From germline, CDR1 is DFQATT and CDR2 SNEGSKA (reference sequence). In nucleotides, the CDR3 is TGCAGTGCTCAATTGAACCGGGACAGGGTCGAGCAGTACTTC. Protein sequence: CSAQLNRDRVEQYF.

This clonotype occurred a few times. CDR3 DNA: TGTGCCAGCAGCCCAACTCGGGATCCCCAAACCTACGAGCAGTACTTC. This translates into CASSPTRDPQTYEQYF. J is TRBJ2-7 and V is TRBV14, with a possible D match to TRBD2 (5 bases). Germline values: CDR1 SGHDN, CDR2 FVKESK. V was shortened by 4 bases and J by 2 bases, with 18 bases between the two germline ends. The CDR3 is 16 residues long.

This rearrangement joins TRBV5-1 to TRBJ2-7; weak D call: TRBD1 (7 bases). CDR1 and CDR2 from the germline V gene are SGHRS and YFSETQ. This CDR3 is 16 amino acids long. V gave up 3 bases and J gave up 4 bases, with 20 bases separating them. In DNA form, the CDR3 reads TGCGCCAGCAGCTCCTCCGGGACAGAGGGGGGATACGAGCAGTACTTC. Its protein product is CASSSSGTEGGYEQYF.

This clonotype occurred a few times. The chain joins TRBV6-5 to TRBJ1-5, with TRBD1 as a possible D gene (6 bases). The germline gives CDR1 MNHEY, CDR2 SVGAGI. The CDR3 totals 15 residues. V lost 0 bases and J lost 4, with 10 bases in between. The DNA of the CDR3 is TGTGCCAGCAGTTACTCGATCACAGGGAATCAGCCCCAGCATTTT. Encoded protein: CASSYSITGNQPQHF.

The chain joins TRBV20-1 to TRBJ2-1; 11 bases agree with TRBD2. The CDR3 covers 14 residues. The V segment lost 6 bases and the J segment 6 bases; nucleotides outside the gene matches: 7. CDR1 and CDR2 from the germline V gene are DFQATT and SNEGSKA (reference sequence). CDR3 DNA sequence: TGCAGTGCAAATAGCGGGGGGGCCGTCAATGAGCAGTTCTTC. This encodes CSANSGGAVNEQFF.

There are many counts of this clonotype. The rearrangement uses TRBV5-1 and TRBJ2-7; 7 bases are shared with TRBD2. The length of the CDR3 is 15 residues. V shed 6 bases, J shed 4 bases, and the junction held 13 bases outside the gene matches. Germline V gene lookup returns CDR1 SGHRS and CDR2 YFSETQ. In DNA form, the CDR3 reads TGCGCCAGCAACCCTTTCGGAATTAGCGGGTACGAGCAGTACTTC. This encodes CASNPFGISGYEQYF.

The rearrangement uses TRBV7-2 and TRBJ1-1; D gene uncertain. Germline values: CDR1 SGHTA, CDR2 FQGNSA. The CDR3 is 17 residues long. Trimming pared 2 bases from V and 1 base from J, leaving 17 bases between. The CDR3: CASSLSPFRAPNTEAFF. Here the CDR3 DNA reads TGTGCCAGCAGCTTATCCCCTTTCCGGGCCCCGAACACTGAAGCTTTCTTT.

The chain is built from TRBV29-1 and TRBJ2-7; D remains ambiguous. CDR1 is SQVTM and CDR2 is ANQGSEA in the germline V gene. The CDR3 length is 12 residues. V lost 3 bases and J lost 0, with 6 bases in between. The CDR3 loop is CSVEDGSYEQYF. The CDR3, as DNA: TGCAGCGTTGAGGACGGCTCCTACGAGCAGTACTTC.

This clonotype was counted many times. V and J are TRBV28 and TRBJ1-5, with D unresolved. V shed 7 bases and J shed 1 base, with 8 bases lying between them. The CDR3 consists of 13 residues. Germline V gene sequence: CDR1 MDHEN, CDR2 SYDVKM. The CDR3 DNA reads as TGTGCCAGCAATACCGACAGCAATCAGCCCCAGCATTTT. Protein sequence: CASNTDSNQPQHF.

Ten or more counts support this clonotype. The chain joins TRBV20-1 to TRBJ2-4, with 7 bases matching TRBD1. Germline CDR1 and CDR2: DFQATT and SNEGSKA (reference sequence). Trimming at V came to 4 bases and at J to 1 base, leaving 1 base not matched to a gene. CDR3 length: 13 amino acids. CDR3 nucleotides: TGCAGTGCTACCAGGGGGGCCAAAAACATTCAGTACTTC. Its translation: CSATRGAKNIQYF.

This clonotype has more than one count but fewer than ten. This chain links TRBV9 with TRBJ2-1, with 9 bases matching TRBD2. Germline assignment: CDR1 SGDLS and CDR2 YYNGEE. The CDR3 is 14 residues long. The J segment lost 11 bases and the V segment lost 3 bases, leaving 9 bases of the junction unmatched. CDR3 sequence (DNA): TGTGCCAGCAGCGGCAGCGGGAGGTTTAATAAGCAGTTCTTC. Translating gives CASSGSGRFNKQFF.

This clonotype was observed a handful of times. The chain links TRBV29-1 to TRBJ2-1, with unresolved D. The CDR3 is 15 residues long. Trimming removed 7 bases at V and 6 bases at J, with 22 bases between. CDR1 and CDR2 from the germline V gene are SQVTM and ANQGSEA. The CDR3 DNA reads TGCAGCGCGAGACCAAATAAACGGAACCCCAATGAGCAGTTCTTC. Residues: CSARPNKRNPNEQFF.

This clonotype was detected a few times. This sequence joins TRBV7-2 and TRBJ2-1; D not certain. The CDR3 runs 12 residues. V lost 5 bases and J 10 bases, leaving 12 bases between the germline ends. The V gene's germline CDR1 is SGHTA and CDR2 FQGNSA. The CDR3 region has the DNA TGTGCCAGCAGCCATTTTTTGGGGGAGCAGTTCTTC. Protein product: CASSHFLGEQFF.

The V call is TRBV6-2 or TRBV6-3, the J call TRBJ1-5, with TRBD1 matching over 12 bases. Trimming cost V 6 bases and J 7 bases; bases outside gene matches: 10. The CDR3 spans 16 residues. Germline V gene sequence: CDR1 MNHEY, CDR2 SVGEGT. The CDR3 coding sequence is TGTGCCAGCAGCCCCGGGACAGGGGGCTTTAAGCAGCCCCAGCATTTT. It yields the protein CASSPGTGGFKQPQHF.

The sample holds many counts of this clonotype. The gene calls are TRBV5-1 and TRBJ2-2; D uncertain. Between the trimmed V and J ends, which lost 4 bases and 0 bases, there was a span of 10 bases. The germline V gene encodes CDR1 SGHRS and CDR2 YFSETQ. This CDR3 spans 15 amino acids. CDR3 loop: CASSPHAANTGELFF. The CDR3 coding sequence is TGCGCCAGCAGCCCTCATGCGGCGAACACCGGGGAGCTGTTTTTT.

The table lists this clonotype with a few counts. The chain joins TRBV10-3 to TRBJ2-2, with D possibly TRBD1 on 5 matching bases. This CDR3 spans 14 amino acids. Germline V gene sequence: CDR1 ENHRY, CDR2 SYGVKD. V was shortened by 8 bases and J by 0 bases, with 10 bases between the two germline ends. CDR3 DNA sequence: TGTGCCATCGCGGACACCACGAACACCGGGGAGCTGTTTTTT. It translates to CAIADTTNTGELFF.

This clonotype has only a few counts. The V gene is TRBV29-1, the J gene TRBJ1-1; TRBD1 aligns across 7 bases. With 2 bases clipped from V and 5 bases from J, the junction kept 17 bases outside the gene matches. This CDR3 comprises 17 residues. Germline CDR1 and CDR2: SQVTM and ANQGSEA. Written as DNA, the CDR3 is TGCAGCGTTGAATTCTCGAATCCGGGACAGCCGGGGACTGAAGCTTTCTTT. Protein sequence: CSVEFSNPGQPGTEAFF.

This sequence joins TRBV20-1 and TRBJ2-7; D not resolved. The ends were cut back, 0 bases at V and 2 bases at J, with 11 bases in the middle. CDR1 is DFQATT, CDR2 SNEGSKA, per germline (reference sequence). This CDR3 is built from 14 residues. In DNA, the CDR3 is TGCAGTGCTAGAGATCAAGCCACCGCCTACGAGCAGTACTTC. Protein sequence: CSARDQATAYEQYF.

The chain couples TRBV24-1 to TRBJ2-7; D unclear. The germline V gene encodes CDR1 KGHDR and CDR2 SFDVKD. Trimming removed 3 bases at V and 0 bases at J, with 14 bases between. The CDR3 spans 16 residues. For the CDR3, the DNA is TGTGCCACCAGTGATCAAGGGTCGGCCAGCTCCTACGAGCAGTACTTC. It specifies CATSDQGSASSYEQYF.

This clonotype was counted only a few times. This chain connects TRBV7-9 to TRBJ2-7; no clear D. The CDR3 is made up of 15 amino acids. The germline CDR1 and CDR2 sequences are SEHNR and FQNEAQ (reference sequence). Trimming stripped 4 bases from V and 0 bases from J, with 13 bases between. The CDR3 DNA follows: TGTGCCAGCAGCTCGAGAGAGGAGAGCTCCTACGAGCAGTACTTC. This codes for CASSSREESSYEQYF. Combining the CDR3 with reference TRBV7-9 and TRBJ2-7 gives the whole variable domain DTGVSQNPRHKITKRGQNVTFRCDPISEHNRLYWYRQTLGQGPEFLTYFQNEAQLEKSRLLSDRFSAERPKGSFSTLEIQRTEQGDSAMYLCASSSREESSYEQYFGPGTRLTVT.

This clonotype was counted between two and nine times. The chain combines TRBV12-3 or TRBV12-4 with TRBJ2-3, with TRBD2 identical over 10 bases. The ends lost 6 bases at V and 1 base at J; junction bases unmatched: 4. CDR3 size: 15 residues. CDR3 in amino acids: CASRASGGRTDTQYF. In DNA form, the CDR3 reads TGTGCCAGCAGGGCTAGCGGGGGACGCACAGATACGCAGTATTTT.

This clonotype has more than one count but fewer than ten. The rearrangement joins TRBV9 to TRBJ2-5; D remains unclear. Looked up from germline, CDR1 is SGDLS and CDR2 is YYNGEE. V lost 0 bases and J lost 7, with 19 bases in between. CDR3 size: 16 residues. CDR3: CASSVASQVQMSTQYF. CDR3 sequence (DNA): TGTGCCAGCAGCGTAGCTTCCCAGGTTCAAATGTCGACCCAGTACTTC.

This clonotype was observed a few times. The chain links TRBV4-3 to TRBJ1-4; D remains unclear. Per the germline V gene, CDR1 is LGHNA and CDR2 is YSLEER. Trimming stripped 0 bases from V and 3 bases from J, with 5 bases between. The length of the CDR3 is 14 residues. CDR3 nucleotide sequence: TGCGCCAGCAGCCAAGAAAGGTCTAATGAAAAACTGTTTTTT. Its protein is CASSQERSNEKLFF.

The chain carries TRBV28 and TRBJ1-1; D is undetermined. Trimming shortened V by 4 bases and J by 0 bases, and 9 bases separated the two germline ends. This CDR3 contains 14 residues. Looked up from germline, CDR1 is MDHEN and CDR2 is SYDVKM. The CDR3 region is CASSSTTMNTEAFF. CDR3 coding DNA: TGTGCCAGCAGTTCTACGACGATGAACACTGAAGCTTTCTTT.

Comment on this clonotype: At one end the junction does not follow the germline gene, possibly because of a read error. The chain recombines TRBV6-2 or TRBV6-3 with TRBJ2-1; D is perhaps TRBD2 (5 bases). The germline V gene encodes CDR1 MNHEY and CDR2 SVGEGT. This CDR3 comprises 14 residues. In DNA, the CDR3 is TGTGCCAGCAGCCGAAACGGACTGGCAAATGAGCGGTTCTTC. It encodes CASSRNGLANERFF.

V is TRBV10-2 and J is TRBJ2-2; no clear D. This CDR3 is built from 14 residues. Deletions cut 6 bases from V and 2 bases from J, with 10 bases between. The germline CDR1 and CDR2 sequences are WSHSY and SAAADI. CDR3 sequence reads: CASRLQENTGELFF. For the CDR3, the DNA is TGCGCCAGCAGACTTCAGGAAAACACCGGGGAGCTGTTTTTT.

This clonotype has at least ten counts. The V gene is TRBV12-3 or TRBV12-4, the J gene TRBJ1-2, with TRBD1 as a possible D gene (5 bases). Trimming took off 5 bases at V and 4 bases at J, with 17 bases between the two ends. This CDR3 is built from 15 residues. Written as DNA, the CDR3 is TGTGCCAGCAGTAACACACCAACAGGAATCTATGGCTACACCTTC. Translation: CASSNTPTGIYGYTF.

A few counts support this clonotype. This rearrangement joins TRBV12-3 or TRBV12-4 to TRBJ2-7; no reliable D call. This CDR3 has 14 amino acids. The V end was cut by 6 bases, the J end by 2 bases, with 14 bases between. CDR3 sequence reads: CASSIDTVTYEQYF. The CDR3 nucleotides are TGTGCCAGCAGCATCGACACGGTAACCTACGAGCAGTACTTC.

This clonotype was seen many times. The chain combines TRBV4-3 with TRBJ1-3; D gene ambiguous. The CDR3 has 15 amino acids. The germline V and J ends were trimmed by 0 bases and 2 bases, with 8 bases remaining between them. Germline CDR1 and CDR2: LGHNA and YSLEER. The CDR3 loop is CASSQDRLPGNTIYF. The CDR3, as DNA: TGCGCCAGCAGCCAAGACCGATTGCCTGGAAACACCATATATTTT.